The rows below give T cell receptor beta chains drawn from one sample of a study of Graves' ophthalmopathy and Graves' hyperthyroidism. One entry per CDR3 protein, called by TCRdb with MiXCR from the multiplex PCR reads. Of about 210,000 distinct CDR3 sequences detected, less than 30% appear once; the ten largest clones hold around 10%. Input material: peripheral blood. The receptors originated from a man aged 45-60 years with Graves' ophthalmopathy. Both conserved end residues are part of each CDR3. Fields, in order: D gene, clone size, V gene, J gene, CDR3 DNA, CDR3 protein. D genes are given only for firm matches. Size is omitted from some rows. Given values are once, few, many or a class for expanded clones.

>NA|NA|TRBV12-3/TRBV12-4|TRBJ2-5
TGTGCCAGCAGTTTAAATACCCAAGAGACCCAGTACTTC
CASSLNTQETQYF
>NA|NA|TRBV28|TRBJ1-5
TGTGCCAGCAAAGACCAAACCACTCATCAGCCCCAGCATTTT
CASKDQTTHQPQHF
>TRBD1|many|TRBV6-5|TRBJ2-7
TGTGCCAGCACCAGGACAGGGGGAGACTACGAGCAGTACTTC
CASTRTGGDYEQYF
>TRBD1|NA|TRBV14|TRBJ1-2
TGTGCCAGCAGCCAACGCGGAGGGGGCGAGGACTATGGCTACACCTTC
CASSQRGGGEDYGYTF
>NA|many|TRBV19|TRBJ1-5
TGTGCCAGTAGTAGTAATCCTGGACCGAGGAGCAATCAGCCCCAGCATTTT
CASSSNPGPRSNQPQHF
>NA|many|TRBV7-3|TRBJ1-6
TGTGCCAGCAGCCCCCAAGGGGGGTCTTCACCCCTCCACTTT
CASSPQGGSSPLHF
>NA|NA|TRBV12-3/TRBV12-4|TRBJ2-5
TGTGCCAGCGGCAGGCAGATCCAAGAGACCCAGTACTTC
CASGRQIQETQYF
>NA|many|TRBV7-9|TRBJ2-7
TGTGCCAGCAGCCCCCAGGGACTTACCTCCTACGAGCAGTACTTC
CASSPQGLTSYEQYF
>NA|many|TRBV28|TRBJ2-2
TGTGCCAGCAGTTCCCTTACCCCAGAGAACACCGGGGAGCTGTTTTTT
CASSSLTPENTGELFF
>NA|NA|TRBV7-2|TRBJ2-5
TGTGCCAGCAGCCAACGGGCAGATGGGGATAAGACCCAGTACTTC
CASSQRADGDKTQYF
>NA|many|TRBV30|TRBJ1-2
TGTGCCTGGAGTAGACAGGAATATGGCTACACCTTC
CAWSRQEYGYTF
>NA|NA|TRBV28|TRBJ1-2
TGTGCCAGCAGTTTAGGGGCCAATCCAAACTATGGCTACACCTTC
CASSLGANPNYGYTF
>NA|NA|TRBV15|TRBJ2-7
TGTGCCACCAGCAAAGAGGTCGGGTCAGGTTACGAGCAGTACTTC
CATSKEVGSGYEQYF
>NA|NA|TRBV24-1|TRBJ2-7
TGTGCCACCAACTGGGGAGAAAGAAACTACGAGCAGTACTTC
CATNWGERNYEQYF
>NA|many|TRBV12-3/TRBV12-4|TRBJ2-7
TGTGCCAGCAGTTTATCAGGGGCGCAGGAGCAGTACTTC
CASSLSGAQEQYF
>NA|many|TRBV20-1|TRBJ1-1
TGCAGTGCTAGCCAGAGCCTTCGCTCGGAGTTCTTT
CSASQSLRSEFF
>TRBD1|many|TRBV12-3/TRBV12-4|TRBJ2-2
TGTGCCAGCACTCACCGGGACAGGGAGCTTATCGGGGAGCTGTTTTTT
CASTHRDRELIGELFF
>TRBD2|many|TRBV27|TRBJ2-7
TGTGCCAGCAGTCCTGGGACTAGCGGGAGTTTCTACGAGCAGTACTTC
CASSPGTSGSFYEQYF
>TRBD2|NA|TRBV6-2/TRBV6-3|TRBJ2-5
TGTGCCAGCAGTATCGGACTAGCCTACCAAGAGACCCAGTACTTC
CASSIGLAYQETQYF
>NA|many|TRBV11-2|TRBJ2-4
TGTGCCAGCAGCTTAGATTGGCCGCCCCCCCGGGCCAAAAACATTCAGTACTTC
CASSLDWPPPRAKNIQYF
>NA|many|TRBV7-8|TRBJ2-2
TGTGCCAGCAGCCCGGTTATGGGGGATGCATACGGGGAGCTGTTTTTT
CASSPVMGDAYGELFF
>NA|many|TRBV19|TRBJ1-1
TGTGCCAGTAGTATGGGAACCATGAACACTGAAGCTTTCTTT
CASSMGTMNTEAFF
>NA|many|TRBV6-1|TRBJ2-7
TGTGCCAGCAGTGATAGTGGGACATTCTTCTACGAGCAGTACTTC
CASSDSGTFFYEQYF
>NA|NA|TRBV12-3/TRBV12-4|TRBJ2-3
TGTGCCAGCAGGGCAGGGAGCACAGATACGCAGTATTTT
CASRAGSTDTQYF
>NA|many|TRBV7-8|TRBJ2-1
TGTGCCAGCAGCTTAGCAGGGATCAATGAGCAGTTCTTC
CASSLAGINEQFF
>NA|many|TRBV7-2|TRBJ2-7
TGTGCCAGCAGACTATTAGCGGCTTCCTTCGAGCAGTACTTC
CASRLLAASFEQYF
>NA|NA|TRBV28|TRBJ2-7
TGTGCCAGCAGCCGACTAGTACGAATCGGCGAGCAGTACTTC
CASSRLVRIGEQYF
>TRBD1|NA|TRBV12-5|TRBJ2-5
TGTGCTAGTGGTTTGGTACTCGACAGGGGCCAAGAGACCCAGTACTTC
CASGLVLDRGQETQYF